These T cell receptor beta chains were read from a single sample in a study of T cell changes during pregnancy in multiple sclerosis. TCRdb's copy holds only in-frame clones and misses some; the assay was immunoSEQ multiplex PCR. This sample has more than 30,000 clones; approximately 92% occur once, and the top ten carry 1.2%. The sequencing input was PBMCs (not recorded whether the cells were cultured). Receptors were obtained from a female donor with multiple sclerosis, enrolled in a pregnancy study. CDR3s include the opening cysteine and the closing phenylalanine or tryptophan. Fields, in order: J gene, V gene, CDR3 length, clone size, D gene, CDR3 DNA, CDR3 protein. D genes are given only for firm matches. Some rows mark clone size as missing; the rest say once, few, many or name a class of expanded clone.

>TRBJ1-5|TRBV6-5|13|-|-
TGTGCCAGCAGTCCACGGGAGCATCAGCCCCAGCATTTT
CASSPREHQPQHF
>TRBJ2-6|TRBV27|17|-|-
TGTGCCAGCAGTTTACTGGGGCAGCCCTCTGGGGCCAACGTCCTGACTTTC
CASSLLGQPSGANVLTF
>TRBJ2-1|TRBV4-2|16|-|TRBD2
TGTGCCAGCAGCCAAGTATTAAGACTAGCGGGACATGAGCAGTTCTTC
CASSQVLRLAGHEQFF
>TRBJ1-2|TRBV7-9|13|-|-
TGTGCCAGCAGCTTAGACGGGAACTATGGCTACACCTTC
CASSLDGNYGYTF
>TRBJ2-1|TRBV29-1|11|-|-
TGCAGCGTTGGTTGGAGCGCGGAGCAGTTCTTC
CSVGWSAEQFF
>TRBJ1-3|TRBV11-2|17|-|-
TGTGCCAGCAGCTTAGATCATCCAGGGAATTTTGGAAACACCATATATTTT
CASSLDHPGNFGNTIYF
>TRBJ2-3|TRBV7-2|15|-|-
TGTGCCAGCTCGGGCGGGGCCGGACGCACAGATACGCAGTATTTT
CASSGGAGRTDTQYF
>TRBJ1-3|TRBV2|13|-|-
TGTGCCAGCCGGGCGGCCTCTGGAAACACCATATATTTT
CASRAASGNTIYF
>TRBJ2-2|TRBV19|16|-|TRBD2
TGTGCCAGTAGGGTTAAACTAGCGGGAGGTCCCGGGGAGCTGTTTTTT
CASRVKLAGGPGELFF
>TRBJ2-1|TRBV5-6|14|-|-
TGTGCCAGCAGCTTGGTTTGGGTAATGAGTGAGCAGTTCTTC
CASSLVWVMSEQFF
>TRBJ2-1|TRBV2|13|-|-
TGTGCCAGCAATCAGGAGGGGGTCAATGAGCAGTTCTTC
CASNQEGVNEQFF
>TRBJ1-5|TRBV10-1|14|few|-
TGCGCCAGCAGTGATCCGGGGCGCGGGCAGCCCCAGCATTTT
CASSDPGRGQPQHF